This T cell receptor beta chain was obtained from a study of cytomegalovirus exposure and HLA in healthy donors. Germline CDR1 and CDR2: SGDLS and YYNGEE. The CDR3 covers 14 residues. V was clipped by 6 bases and J by 4 bases; unmatched bases: 3. Both 60 Vbeta primers and 13 Jbeta primers went into the PCR. Profiling relied on immunoSEQ multiplex PCR, and the TCRdb table lists in-frame clones only, not all of them. The table gives approximately 45,000 clones; the top ten clones make up 2.1% of it. The sequence was collected from a woman aged 40-49 years in good health and CMV-seronegative. This chain links TRBV9 with TRBJ2-1; 11 bases align to TRBD1. Sequences were obtained from PBMCs. The CDR3 here is CASNRDRGYNEQFF. The CDR3 DNA is TGTGCCAGCAACCGGGACAGGGGGTACAATGAGCAGTTCTTC. Variable domain in full (rest from reference TRBV9 and TRBJ2-1): DSGVTQTPKHLITATGQRVTLRCSPRSGDLSVYWYQQSLDQGLQFLIQYYNGEERAKGNILERFSAQQFPDLHSELNLSSLELGDSALYFCASNRDRGYNEQFFGPGTRLTVL.